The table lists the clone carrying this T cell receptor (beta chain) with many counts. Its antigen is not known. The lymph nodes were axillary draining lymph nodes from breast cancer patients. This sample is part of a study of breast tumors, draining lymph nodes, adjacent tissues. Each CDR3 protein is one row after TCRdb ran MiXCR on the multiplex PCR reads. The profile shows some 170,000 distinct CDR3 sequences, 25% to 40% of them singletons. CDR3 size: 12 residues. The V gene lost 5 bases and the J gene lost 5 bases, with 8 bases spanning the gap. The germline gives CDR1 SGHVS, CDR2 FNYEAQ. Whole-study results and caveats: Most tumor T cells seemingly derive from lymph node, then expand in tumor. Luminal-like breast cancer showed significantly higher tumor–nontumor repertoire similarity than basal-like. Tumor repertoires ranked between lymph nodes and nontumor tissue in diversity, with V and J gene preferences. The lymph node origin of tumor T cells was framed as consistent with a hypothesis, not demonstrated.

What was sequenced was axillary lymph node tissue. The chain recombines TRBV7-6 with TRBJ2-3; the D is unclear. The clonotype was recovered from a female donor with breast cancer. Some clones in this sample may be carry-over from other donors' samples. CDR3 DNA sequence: TGTGCCAGCAGCCCTAACAGAGATACGCAGTATTTT. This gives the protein CASSPNRDTQYF.